This T cell receptor (beta chain) was sequenced during a study of blood T cells in healthy people across ages. Study-wide results and limits: Aged donors had fewer naive CD4+ cells and lower diversity than long-lived donors. Leaving the PBMCs unsorted stopped any conclusive comparison of naive versus antigen-experienced cells. Diversity estimates drawn from one million T cells were deemed underestimates.

Germline assignment: CDR1 DFQATT and CDR2 SNEGSKA (reference sequence). Trimming took off 1 base at V and 2 bases at J, with 11 bases between the two ends. This CDR3 region has 14 residues. With respect to this clonotype: The antigen is undetermined.

For the second PCR, which ran for about 6 to 12 cycles, a sample-barcoded 5' primer and a J-beta primer mix were used. TCRdb re-analysed the 5' RACE reads in MiXCR, keeping a single row per CDR3 protein. The table has about 700,000 distinct CDR3 sequences, roughly 32% seen once. The genes are TRBV20-1 and TRBJ2-5; D is undetermined. Sequencing input: blood. This receptor was obtained from a woman older than 75 in good health. In nucleotides, the CDR3 is TGCAGTGCTAGAGCTTTTGTGGAACAAGAGACCCAGTACTTC. Amino acids: CSARAFVEQETQYF.